The 22 T cell receptor beta chains below come from one sample, sequenced in a study of beta chain features in type 1 diabetes (dated by TCRdb to between 2017 and 2018). The library came from the immunoSEQ multiplex PCR assay. The entire isolated RNA was reverse transcribed using the High Capacity cDNA Reverse Transcription Kit, and thus expressed TCRB transcripts were sequenced. TCRdb re-hosts the immuneACCESS table, in-frame sequences only. Its copies lack some clones; in the studies checked, an unresolved V gene accounts for under half of them, and the cause for the rest is not known. For this sample the table gives more than 120,000 clones, of which roughly 10% were detected only once. The ten largest clones represent 1.3% of the sample. Sequences were obtained from naive CD4+ T cells from blood. The cell subset or site label, read with the paper, signifies: true naive CD4+ T cells. Source of these receptors: a man aged 18 to 30 in good health.

The chain uses TRBV4-3 and TRBJ2-6; no definite D call. CDR1 and CDR2 (germline): LGHNA, YSLEER. This CDR3 region has 19 residues. V dropped 0 bases and J dropped 0 bases, with 15 bases sitting between them. CDR3: CASSQEVFDSLSGANVLTF. The CDR3 nucleotides are TGCGCCAGCAGCCAAGAAGTTTTCGACTCCCTCTCTGGGGCCAACGTCCTGACTTTC.

This clone was observed many times. The chain uses TRBV11-2 and TRBJ2-4, with a weak D call TRBD2 (6 bases). The length of the CDR3 is 12 residues. The V and J ends lost 2 bases and 13 bases respectively, with 12 bases between them. The germline V gene encodes CDR1 SGHAT and CDR2 FQNNGV. The CDR3 reads CASSLPGLPQYF. The CDR3 DNA sequence: TGTGCCAGCAGCTTACCGGGACTTCCCCAGTACTTC.

This clone has just a few counts. This sequence joins TRBV7-9 and TRBJ2-7; TRBD1 matches 7 bases. The CDR3 spans 14 residues. The germline V gene has CDR1 SEHNR and CDR2 FQNEAQ (reference sequence). Trimming took 1 base from V and 6 from J; bases not matched to a gene: 6. The DNA for the CDR3 is TGTGCCAGCAGCTTAGGACAGGGCAAAAGCGAGCAGTACTTC. It encodes CASSLGQGKSEQYF.

This clone has at least ten counts. The chain joins TRBV4-3 to TRBJ2-6; TRBD2 might be the D (6 bases). This CDR3 has 16 amino acids. Trimming shortened V by 0 bases and J by 2 bases, and 8 bases separated the two germline ends. The germline gives CDR1 LGHNA, CDR2 YSLEER. The CDR3 DNA reads as TGCGCCAGCAGCCAAGAAGCGGGTCCTGGGGCCAACGTCCTGACTTTC. Its translation is CASSQEAGPGANVLTF.

The chain links TRBV4-3 to TRBJ1-1; TRBD1 matches 7 bases. The V gene's germline CDR1 is LGHNA and CDR2 YSLEER. This CDR3 is 14 amino acids long. V was clipped by 0 bases and J by 4 bases; unmatched bases: 2. CDR3 coding DNA: TGCGCCAGCAGCCAAGAAGACAGGGTCACTGAAGCTTTCTTT. Translation: CASSQEDRVTEAFF.

The V and J genes are TRBV5-1 and TRBJ1-1, with 8 bases that match TRBD1. The ends lost 2 bases at V and 4 bases at J; junction bases unmatched: 4. CDR1 is SGHRS, CDR2 YFSETQ, per germline. The CDR3 contains 14 residues. The CDR3 DNA sequence: TGCGCCAGCAGCTTACAGGGGGATGGCACTGAAGCTTTCTTT. Residues: CASSLQGDGTEAFF.

This sequence joins TRBV5-1 and TRBJ2-7; 7 nucleotides agree with TRBD1. The CDR3 is made up of 16 amino acids. The germline V gene encodes CDR1 SGHRS and CDR2 YFSETQ. V was clipped by 0 bases and J by 0 bases; unmatched bases: 6. The CDR3 spells CASSLAVGQRSYEQYF. For the CDR3, the DNA is TGCGCCAGCAGCTTGGCCGTGGGACAGCGCTCCTACGAGCAGTACTTC.

This clone was recorded a few times. The J gene is TRBJ1-5, the V gene TRBV7-2, with 10 bases identical to TRBD1. The V and J ends lost 5 bases and 0 bases, in that order; junction bases with no gene match: 7. The CDR3 is made up of 17 amino acids. The germline V gene encodes CDR1 SGHTA and CDR2 FQGNSA. The CDR3 DNA follows: TGTGCCAGCAGCCGACAGGGGGCGGGGTATAGCAATCAGCCCCAGCATTTT. The encoded protein is CASSRQGAGYSNQPQHF.

The V call is TRBV7-2, the J call TRBJ1-2; 8 bases fit TRBD1. The ends lost 4 bases at V and 0 bases at J; junction bases unmatched: 4. Germline V gives CDR1 SGHTA, CDR2 FQGNSA. The CDR3 covers 15 residues. CDR3 bases: TGTGCCAGCAGCTCCGCCAGGGGGCCTAACTATGGCTACACCTTC. It codes for CASSSARGPNYGYTF.

The CDR3 nucleotides are TGTGCCAGCAGCGTAGCTCAGGGTTCCTACGAGCAGTACTTC. Residues: CASSVAQGSYEQYF. V and J are TRBV9 and TRBJ2-7; a possible D gene is TRBD1 (5 bases). Trimming removed 0 bases at V and 1 base at J, with 8 bases between. Germline CDR1 and CDR2: SGDLS and YYNGEE. CDR3 length: 14 residues.

This clone has only a few counts. This chain connects TRBV7-2 to TRBJ1-3; D unclear. This CDR3 has 16 amino acids. The germline V gene encodes CDR1 SGHTA and CDR2 FQGNSA. V was pared by 1 base and J by 0 bases, with 10 bases between. This CDR3 is CASSLVELSSGNTIYF. The DNA of the CDR3 is TGTGCCAGCAGCTTAGTGGAGCTGAGCTCTGGAAACACCATATATTTT.

This clone was seen only a few times. The rearrangement links TRBV19 to TRBJ1-6; 10 bases line up with TRBD1. In germline, CDR1 is LNHDA, CDR2 SQIVND (reference sequence). There are 18 residues in the CDR3. Losses at the gene ends were 4 bases for V and 2 bases for J; bases not matched to a gene: 8. The CDR3 loop reads CASSTGQGGAPYNSPLHF. CDR3 DNA: TGTGCCAGTAGTACCGGACAGGGGGGAGCGCCCTATAATTCACCCCTCCACTTT.

In this sample, this clone turned up many times. The gene calls are TRBV2 and TRBJ2-3; TRBD2 is a possible D gene (5 bases). From germline, CDR1 is SNHLY and CDR2 FYNNEI. The V and J ends lost 8 bases and 2 bases respectively, with 14 bases between them. This CDR3 is 14 amino acids long. The CDR3 DNA follows: TGTGCCAGCGCCCGGGCTAGCCTCACAGATACGCAGTATTTT. It encodes CASARASLTDTQYF.

This clone was observed a few times. The chain recombines TRBV19 with TRBJ1-2; D unresolved. This CDR3 spans 14 amino acids. V lost 7 bases and J 4 bases, leaving 16 bases between the germline ends. Germline V gene lookup returns CDR1 LNHDA and CDR2 SQIVND (reference sequence). CDR3 sequence reads: CASTLRIGSYGYTF. DNA for the CDR3: TGTGCCAGTACCCTCCGGATAGGGAGCTATGGCTACACCTTC.

The CDR3 sequence: CASSRFTYEQYF. The CDR3 nucleotides are TGTGCCAGCAGCCGGTTTACCTACGAGCAGTACTTC. The chain recombines TRBV11-1 with TRBJ2-7; D is undetermined. Trimming removed 5 bases at V and 2 bases at J, with 7 bases between. CDR1 and CDR2 (germline): SGHAT, FQDESV (reference sequence). The CDR3 is made up of 12 amino acids.

This clone was recorded at least ten times. The chain couples TRBV30 to TRBJ1-3; D gene unclear. This CDR3 region has 13 residues. Looked up from germline, CDR1 is GTSNPN and CDR2 is SVGIG (reference sequence). The V end lost 4 bases, the J end lost 1 base, and 8 bases lay between the germline ends. For the CDR3, the DNA is TGTGCCTGGATTACGGAGTCTGGAAACACCATATATTTT. Amino acids: CAWITESGNTIYF.

This clone has at least ten counts. The rearrangement joins TRBV29-1 to TRBJ2-7; 8 nucleotides line up with TRBD1. With 6 bases clipped from V and 4 bases from J, the junction kept 5 bases outside the gene matches. The CDR3 runs 12 residues. CDR1 is SQVTM and CDR2 is ANQGSEA in the germline V gene. This chain's CDR3 is CSVGTGGYEQYF. The DNA of the CDR3 is TGCAGCGTGGGAACAGGGGGGTACGAGCAGTACTTC.

The chain has TRBV2 and TRBJ2-3; tentatively, D is TRBD2 (6 bases). Germline assignment: CDR1 SNHLY and CDR2 FYNNEI. The V gene lost 3 bases and the J gene lost 1 base, with 11 bases spanning the gap. The CDR3 covers 15 residues. CDR3 nucleotides: TGTGCCAGCAGTGACCAAGAGCGGGGCACAGATACGCAGTATTTT. Amino acids: CASSDQERGTDTQYF.

A few counts support this clone. The chain carries TRBV7-9 and TRBJ2-5; 11 bases map to TRBD1. The J call may be faulty, since TRBJ2-7 better matches the DNA end. CDR3 size: 18 residues. Germline values: CDR1 SEHNR, CDR2 FQNEAQ (reference sequence). The CDR3 here is CASSSEVRRDRGSYEQYF. DNA of the CDR3: TGTGCCAGCAGCTCCGAGGTGCGCCGGGACAGGGGGTCCTACGAGCAGTACTTC.

The chain joins TRBV30 to TRBJ1-5, with 8 nucleotides matching TRBD1. Looked up from germline, CDR1 is GTSNPN and CDR2 is SVGIG (reference sequence). V trimming: 3 bases; J trimming: 2 bases; junction bases outside the gene matches: 6. This CDR3 spans 15 amino acids. The CDR3 is CAWRVSGGGNQPQHF. CDR3 bases: TGTGCCTGGAGGGTGTCAGGGGGCGGCAATCAGCCCCAGCATTTT.

V gene TRBV6-6 combines with J gene TRBJ2-2; 7 bases fit TRBD2. V trimming: 2 bases; J trimming: 7 bases; junction bases outside the gene matches: 4. From germline, CDR1 is MNHNY and CDR2 SVGAGI (reference sequence). CDR3 length equals 14 residues. The CDR3 region is CASSYGGGSGELFF. For the CDR3, the DNA is TGTGCCAGCAGTTACGGGGGGGGTAGCGGGGAGCTGTTTTTT.

The sample holds many counts of this clone. The V gene is TRBV9, the J gene TRBJ1-2, with TRBD1 as a possible D gene (5 bases). Deletions cut 3 bases from V and 7 bases from J, with 16 bases between. The CDR3 spans 14 residues. Germline CDR1 and CDR2: SGDLS and YYNGEE. CDR3 bases: TGTGCCAGCAGCGCTCGGTCGGGGGGAAGTGGCTACACCTTC. Translation: CASSARSGGSGYTF.